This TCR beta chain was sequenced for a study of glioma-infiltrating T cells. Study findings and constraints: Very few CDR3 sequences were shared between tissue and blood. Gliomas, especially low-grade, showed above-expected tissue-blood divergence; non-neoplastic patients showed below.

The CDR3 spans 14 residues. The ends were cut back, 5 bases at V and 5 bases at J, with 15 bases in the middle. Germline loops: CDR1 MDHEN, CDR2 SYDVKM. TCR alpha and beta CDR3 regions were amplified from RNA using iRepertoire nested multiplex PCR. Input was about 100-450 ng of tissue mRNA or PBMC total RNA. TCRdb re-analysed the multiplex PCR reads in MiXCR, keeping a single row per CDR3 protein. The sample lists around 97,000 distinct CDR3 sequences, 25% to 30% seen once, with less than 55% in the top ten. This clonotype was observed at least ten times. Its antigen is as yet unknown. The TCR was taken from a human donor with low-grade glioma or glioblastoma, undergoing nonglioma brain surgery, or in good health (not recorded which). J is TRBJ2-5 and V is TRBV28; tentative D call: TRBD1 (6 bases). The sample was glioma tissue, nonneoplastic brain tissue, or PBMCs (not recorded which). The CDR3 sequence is CASSKQGSPETQYF. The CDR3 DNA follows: TGTGCCAGCAGTAAACAGGGTTCTCCGGAGACCCAGTACTTC.